One TCR beta chain is described in this entry. There is no known antigen for this receptor. Per-nucleotide qualities are absent, and no much larger clonotype sits a single base away. This record comes from a study of graft-versus-host responses after intestinal transplantation (dated by TCRdb to about 2021). Regarding the research as a whole: The transplants that recipients received were multivisceral, liver-intestinal, or isolated intestinal. All recipients received anti-thymocyte globulin induction followed by maintenance tacrolimus and steroids for approximately 3 years. Bulk TCR-beta CDR3 sequencing was used to track graft-versus-host and host-versus-graft alloreactive T cell clones in the graft, circulation and bone marrow after intestinal transplantation. To identify alloreactive clones, pre-transplant mixed lymphocyte reaction products were sequenced and compared with unstimulated pre-transplant donor and recipient T cells. Of the approximately 24 intestinal transplant recipients enrolled in the cohort, one of whom was a retransplant, a few patients without pretransplant specimens were excluded. Donor T cell macrochimerism was defined as a peak of at least 4% donor T cells among recipient peripheral blood mononuclear cells. Rather than going through the commercial service, samples from three later patients were sequenced in-house on an Illumina MiSeq and processed with MiXCR. Broad study findings and their caveats: Peak levels of circulating GvH clones were associated with declines in HvG clones early after transplant. GvH clones were detected in recipient bone marrow, and some of these GvH clones were observed earlier in ileal mucosa or blood, consistent with an intestinal mucosal origin. High GvH to HvG T cell clonal ratios were observed in the allografts of patients with donor T cell macrochimerism. The relatively low number and heterogeneity of intestinal transplant patients limited the conclusions.

Library construction relied on the immunoSEQ multiplex PCR assay. High-throughput TCR-beta CDR3 sequencing of genomic DNA from most patients was performed by Adaptive Biotechnologies. The authors' analysis ran thus. Adaptive's ImmunoSEQ software supplied the TCR sequencing data for around 19 patients, while MiXCR and VDJtools were used to process a few other patients. CDR3 nucleotide sequences shared by donor and recipient were removed because the origin of these sequences could not be assigned. To count as alloreactive, a clone needed at least 2-fold expansion over unstimulated cells and a minimum CFSE-low frequency of 0.002% (template counts) or 0.001% (read counts). A clone was considered mappable if detected in the sequenced pre-transplant spleen, lymph node, or MLR CFSE-low populations of the donor or recipient. Cumulative frequency of alloreactive clones was calculated as a percentage of all sequences weighted by copy number. The source is immuneACCESS, and TCRdb retained only in-frame sequences with V and J called. Part of the clones is not carried over; for the studies checked, unresolved V genes explain less than half of this, and the remainder is unexplained. V and J calls and clone size come straight from that table; D and trimming were deduced from the DNA. The table for this sample lists fewer than 450 clones; 86% of them were counted only once. The top ten clones comprise about three quarters of the sample.

In the first month after transplant, blood samples were collected up to 4 times, and after that at least monthly when available. The germline V gene encodes CDR1 SGDLS and CDR2 YYNGEE. The CDR3 covers 15 residues, taking in both the cysteine and the phenylalanine. Just CDR3 DNA is preserved here, 45 bases in frame from base 1. This receptor was obtained from a human patient who received an intestinal transplant, so some T cells may come from the graft donor. Recombination joined TRBV9 with TRBJ2-5; TRBD2 might be the D gene, on 6 matching bases. The DNA matches TRBJ2-7 better at its end, which makes the J call doubtful. The sequenced sample was PBMCs, obtained 5 days after intestinal transplant. The DNA sequence follows: TGTGCCAGCAGCGTAGATCGGGGGTCTGGCTACGAGCAGTACTTC. The resulting protein is CASSVDRGSGYEQYF.